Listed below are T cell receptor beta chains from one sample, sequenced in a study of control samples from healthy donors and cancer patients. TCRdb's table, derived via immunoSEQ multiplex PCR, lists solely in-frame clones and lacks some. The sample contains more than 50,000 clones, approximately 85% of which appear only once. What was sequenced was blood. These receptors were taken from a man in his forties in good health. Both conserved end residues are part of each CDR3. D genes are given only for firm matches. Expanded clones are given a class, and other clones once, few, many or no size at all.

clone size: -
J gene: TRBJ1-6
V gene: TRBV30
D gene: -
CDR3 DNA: TGTGCCTGGAGTTCGGGGACTTCACCCCTCCACTTT
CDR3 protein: CAWSSGTSPLHF

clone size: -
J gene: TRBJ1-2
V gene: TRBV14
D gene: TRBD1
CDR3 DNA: TGTGCCAGCAGCCACGATGGGGGGGGGACAGGAATTAACTATGGCTACACCTTC
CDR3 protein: CASSHDGGGTGINYGYTF

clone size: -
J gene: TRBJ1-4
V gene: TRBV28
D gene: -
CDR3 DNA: TGTGCCAGCAGCCGGGGACACCCTGCAACTAATGAAAAACTGTTTTTT
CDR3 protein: CASSRGHPATNEKLFF

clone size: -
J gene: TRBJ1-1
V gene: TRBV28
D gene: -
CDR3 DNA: TGTGCCAGCAAACTAGGACAGACGAACACTGAAGCTTTCTTT
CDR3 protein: CASKLGQTNTEAFF

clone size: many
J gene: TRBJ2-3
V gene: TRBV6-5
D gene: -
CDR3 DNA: TGTGCCAGCAGTTACTCGGTGAGAGATACGCAGTATTTT
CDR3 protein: CASSYSVRDTQYF

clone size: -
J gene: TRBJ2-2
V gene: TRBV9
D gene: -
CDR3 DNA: TGTGCCAGCAGCCCGGTGCGAACCGGGGAGCTGTTTTTT
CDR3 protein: CASSPVRTGELFF

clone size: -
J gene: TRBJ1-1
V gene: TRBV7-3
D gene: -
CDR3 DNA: TGTGCCAGCAGCCAGTCACCCGGGAGTTATTACACTGAAGCTTTCTTT
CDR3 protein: CASSQSPGSYYTEAFF

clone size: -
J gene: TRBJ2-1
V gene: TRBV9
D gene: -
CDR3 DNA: TGTGCCAGCAGCGTAGAGGCCAGCCCCTACAATGAGCAGTTCTTC
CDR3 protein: CASSVEASPYNEQFF

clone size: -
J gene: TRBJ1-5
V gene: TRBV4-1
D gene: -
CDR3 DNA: TGCGCCAGCAGCCAAGGGACGGGGACGGGCAATCAGCCCCAGCATTTT
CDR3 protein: CASSQGTGTGNQPQHF

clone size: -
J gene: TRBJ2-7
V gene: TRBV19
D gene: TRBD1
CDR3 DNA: TGTGCCAGTAGTAAGAAATACGACAGGGGGAAGCGGTACGAGCAGTACTTC
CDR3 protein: CASSKKYDRGKRYEQYF

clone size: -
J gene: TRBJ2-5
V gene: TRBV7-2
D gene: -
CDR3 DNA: TGTGCCAGCAGCTTCGGAGGGGAGGAGACCCAGTACTTC
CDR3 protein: CASSFGGEETQYF

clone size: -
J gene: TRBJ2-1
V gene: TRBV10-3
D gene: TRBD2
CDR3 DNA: TGTGCCATCAGTGCGATGACTAGCGGCGCTGATGGTGAGCAGTTCTTC
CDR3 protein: CAISAMTSGADGEQFF

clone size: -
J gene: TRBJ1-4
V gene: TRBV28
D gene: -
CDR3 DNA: TGTGCCAGCAGTTCACCCGGGAACACTAATGAAAAACTGTTTTTT
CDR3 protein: CASSSPGNTNEKLFF

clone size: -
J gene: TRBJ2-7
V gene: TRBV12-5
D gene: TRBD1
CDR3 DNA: TGTGCTAGTGCCCTACAGGGGTTTTACGAGCAGTACTTC
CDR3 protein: CASALQGFYEQYF

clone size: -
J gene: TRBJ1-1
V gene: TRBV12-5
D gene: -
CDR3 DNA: TGTGCTAGTGGTTTGGTAATGGCTTGGGGAATCCAAATGAACACTGAAGCTTTCTTT
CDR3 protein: CASGLVMAWGIQMNTEAFF

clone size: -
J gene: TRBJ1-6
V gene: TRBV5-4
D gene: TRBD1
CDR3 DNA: TGTGCCAGCAGCTTGCGACAGGGGCCGAACTATAATTCACCCCTCCACTTT
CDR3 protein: CASSLRQGPNYNSPLHF

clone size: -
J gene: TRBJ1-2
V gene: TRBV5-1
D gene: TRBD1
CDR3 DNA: TGCGCCAGCAGCCCGCAACAGGGGGCAGACTATGGCTACACCTTC
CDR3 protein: CASSPQQGADYGYTF

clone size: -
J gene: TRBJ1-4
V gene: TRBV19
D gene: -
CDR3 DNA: TGTGCCAGTAGTAACACAGAGAATGAAAAACTGTTTTTT
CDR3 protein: CASSNTENEKLFF

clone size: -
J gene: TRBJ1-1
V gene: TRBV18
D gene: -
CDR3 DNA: TGTGCCAGCTCACCTACAGGTTCTGAAGCTTTCTTT
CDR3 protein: CASSPTGSEAFF

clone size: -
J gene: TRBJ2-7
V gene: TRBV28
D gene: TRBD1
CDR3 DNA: TGTGCCAGCAGAGGGCCCGGGACAGGGGGAATAAGAGCCTCGCTCGGCGAGCAGTACTTC
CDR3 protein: CASRGPGTGGIRASLGEQYF

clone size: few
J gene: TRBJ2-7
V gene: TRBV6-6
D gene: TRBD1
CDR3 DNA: TGTGCCAGCAGTTCCCCGGACAGGGGGCGGTACGAGCAGTACTTC
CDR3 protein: CASSSPDRGRYEQYF

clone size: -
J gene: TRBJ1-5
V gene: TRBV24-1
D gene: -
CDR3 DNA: TGTGCCACCAGTGATAGACGGTATAGCAATCAGCCCCAGCATTTT
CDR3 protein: CATSDRRYSNQPQHF

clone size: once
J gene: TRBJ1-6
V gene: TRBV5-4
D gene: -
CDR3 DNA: TGTGCCAGCAGCAGGGGAGGCAACTATAATTCACCCCTCCACTTT
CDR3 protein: CASSRGGNYNSPLHF

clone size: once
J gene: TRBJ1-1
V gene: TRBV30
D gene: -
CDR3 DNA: TGTGCCTGCCTAGACGGGGGGAACACTGAAGCTTTCTTT
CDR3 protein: CACLDGGNTEAFF

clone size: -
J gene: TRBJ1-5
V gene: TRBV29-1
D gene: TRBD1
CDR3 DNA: TGCAGCGTGAGGACAGGGGATAGCAATCAGCCCCAGCATTTT
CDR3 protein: CSVRTGDSNQPQHF

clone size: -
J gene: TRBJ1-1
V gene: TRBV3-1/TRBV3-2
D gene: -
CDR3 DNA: TGTGCCAGCAGCCAAGTTCATAGGGGAACTGAAGCTTTCTTT
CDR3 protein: CASSQVHRGTEAFF

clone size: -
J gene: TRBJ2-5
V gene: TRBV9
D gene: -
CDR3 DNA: TGTGCCAGCAGCGACAGACAAGAGACCCAGTACTTC
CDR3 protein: CASSDRQETQYF

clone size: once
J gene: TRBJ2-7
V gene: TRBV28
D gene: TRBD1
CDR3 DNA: TGTGCCAGCAGCCTGGACAGGGGAGGTTTGGGCTCCTACGAGCAGTACTTC
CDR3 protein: CASSLDRGGLGSYEQYF

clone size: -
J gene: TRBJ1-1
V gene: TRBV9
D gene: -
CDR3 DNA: TGTGCCAGCAGCGTACACGGGGGGCGCACTGAAGCTTTCTTT
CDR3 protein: CASSVHGGRTEAFF

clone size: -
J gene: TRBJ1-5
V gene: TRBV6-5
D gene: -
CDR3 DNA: TGTGCCGGCTCGGGAGGGAGGGATCAGCCCCAGCATTTT
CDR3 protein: CAGSGGRDQPQHF

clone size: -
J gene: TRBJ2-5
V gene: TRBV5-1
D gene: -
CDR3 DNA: TGCGCCAGCAGCTTTTCGGCTCTTCGTCACCAAGAGACCCAGTACTTC
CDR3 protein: CASSFSALRHQETQYF

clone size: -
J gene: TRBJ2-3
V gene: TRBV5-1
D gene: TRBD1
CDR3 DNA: TGCGCCAGCAGCTTGATATGGGGACAGGGGGCGAGCACAGATACGCAGTATTTT
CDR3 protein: CASSLIWGQGASTDTQYF